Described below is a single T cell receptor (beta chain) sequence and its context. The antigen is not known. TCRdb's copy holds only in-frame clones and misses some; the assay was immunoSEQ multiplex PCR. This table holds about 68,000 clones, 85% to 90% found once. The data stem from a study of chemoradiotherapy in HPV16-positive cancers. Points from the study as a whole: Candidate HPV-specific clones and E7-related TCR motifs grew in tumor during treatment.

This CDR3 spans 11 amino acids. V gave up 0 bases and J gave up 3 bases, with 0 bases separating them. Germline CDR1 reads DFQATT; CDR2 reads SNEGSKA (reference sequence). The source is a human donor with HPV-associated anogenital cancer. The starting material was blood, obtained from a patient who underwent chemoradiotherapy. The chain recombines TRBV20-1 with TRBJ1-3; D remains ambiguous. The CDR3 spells CSARDGNTIYF. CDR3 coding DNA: TGCAGTGCTAGAGATGGAAACACCATATATTTT.